The entry that follows covers one T cell receptor (beta chain) sequence. Its target is unknown. This sample was included in a study of monozygotic twins with cystic fibrosis. Study-level background: Library input was around 3.2 micrograms of fragmented DNA, with about 15 PCR cycles. Study-level findings and limits: Monozygotic CF twins shared more identical nucleotide clonotypes than unrelated patients.

Clones were sequenced by immunoSEQ multiplex PCR, and TCRdb holds only the in-frame ones, with some missing. The data show around 10,000 clones, with more than 99% seen just once and about 0.41% held by the top ten. CDR3 length equals 15 residues. V lost 4 bases and J 8 bases, leaving 18 bases between the germline ends. Germline V gene sequence: CDR1 MRHNA, CDR2 SNTAGT. The chain is built from TRBV6-4 and TRBJ2-1, with D possibly being TRBD1 or TRBD2 (6 bases each). The sequence was obtained from a man aged 18 to 35 with cystic fibrosis. Sequencing was done on a sample of blood. CDR3 amino acids: CASSVGGLGNDEQFF. The CDR3 DNA reads TGTGCCAGCAGTGTGGGGGGCCTAGGCAACGATGAGCAGTTCTTC.